This T cell receptor (beta chain) was retrieved from a study of shared clonotypes between healthy human individuals. Study-wide findings and caveats: Collection of samples was limited to blood; tissue repertoires likely differ.

Original methodology: ImmunoSEQ junction-only sequences lacked quality scores, so their filtering differed. Here immunoSEQ multiplex PCR was the method, and the copy in TCRdb shows in-frame clones only, minus some. V and J calls and clone size are as listed in that table; D and trimming were resolved from the DNA. The profile shows 500,000 to 650,000 clones, around 80% of them singletons. This clone occurred once. What it binds is unknown. This sequence may be a read error, since a much larger clone differs from it by one base. Germline CDR1 MNHEY, CDR2 SVGAGI. The CDR3 runs to 16 residues. The origin of this receptor is a woman aged 40 to 50 in good health. Some clones in this sample may be carry-over from other donors' samples. What was sequenced was PBMCs. V gene TRBV6-5 combines with J gene TRBJ2-3; 13 bases match TRBD2. As DNA, the CDR3 is TGTGCCAACAGTTACCGGACTAGCGGGAGCCGGGATACGCAGTATTTT. Protein: CANSYRTSGSRDTQYF.